The sequence of this T cell receptor (beta chain) was determined in a study of cytomegalovirus exposure and HLA in healthy donors. V shed 7 bases and J shed 0 bases, with 9 bases lying between them. The germline gives CDR1 MNHEY, CDR2 SVGAGI. This CDR3 is built from 13 residues. 60 Vbeta and 13 Jbeta primers were used in PCR. The data were produced by immunoSEQ multiplex PCR, yet TCRdb's version contains in-frame clones alone and is incomplete. The table includes roughly 190,000 clones, under 80% detected once. The source material was PBMCs. The V call is TRBV6-5, the J call TRBJ1-2, with D perhaps matching TRBD1 (6 bases). This sequence originates from a young man in good health and CMV-seropositive. The CDR3 nucleotides are TGTGCCAGCAAAGGGGGAACTAACTATGGCTACACCTTC. Protein product: CASKGGTNYGYTF.